This TCR beta chain was captured by sequencing in a study of metastatic and nonmetastatic thyroid tumors. Broader study findings: Reported TCR beta diversity, measured in blood and tumor, was significantly higher for malignant thyroid tumors than for benign nodules.

V was clipped by 6 bases and J by 7 bases; unmatched bases: 4. The CDR3 totals 12 residues. All patients were untreated before thyroid surgery. Points on this clone: Its antigen is currently unknown.

TCRdb recomputed clones from the PCR reads via MiXCR. The sample shows roughly 50,000 clones, 22% of them seen only once. This clonotype was obtained from a male donor with papillary thyroid cancer or a benign thyroid nodule (not recorded which). Some clones in this sample may be carry-over from other donors' samples. Sequences were obtained from blood. The chain couples TRBV12-3 or TRBV12-4 to TRBJ2-7, with 9 bases fitting TRBD1. As DNA, the CDR3 is TGTGCCAGCAGACGGACAGGGGAGGAGCAGTACTTC. Translated, it gives CASRRTGEEQYF.